The next 30 T cell receptor beta chains were all read from a single sample in a study of blood T cell repertoires in COVID-19. Clones were sequenced by immunoSEQ multiplex PCR, and TCRdb holds only the in-frame ones, with some missing. This table has 360,000 or so clones, 85% to 90% appearing once. The sequenced sample was PBMCs or T cells enriched from blood (not recorded which). All receptors come from a woman in her 30s who had been exposed to COVID-19.

The V and J genes are TRBV28 and TRBJ1-5, with TRBD1 identical over 7 bases. Germline V gives CDR1 MDHEN, CDR2 SYDVKM. Unmatched junction bases numbered 9, after V lost 2 bases and J lost 5 bases. This CDR3 contains 16 residues. The CDR3 here is CASSLTGQVVYQPQHF. CDR3 nucleotide sequence: TGTGCCAGCAGTTTAACCGGACAGGTCGTTTATCAGCCCCAGCATTTT.

This chain uses TRBV5-1 with TRBJ1-6; 8 nucleotides align to TRBD1. Germline assignment: CDR1 SGHRS and CDR2 YFSETQ. Trimming took 0 bases from V and 8 from J; bases not matched to a gene: 4. The CDR3 spans 15 residues. Here the CDR3 DNA reads TGCGCCAGCAGCTTGGGGACAGGGTGGGATTCACCCCTCCACTTT. The encoded protein is CASSLGTGWDSPLHF.

The genes are TRBV3-1 (or the pseudogene TRBV3-2) and TRBJ1-2; 8 nucleotides align to TRBD1. CDR3 size: 15 residues. With V trimmed by 2 bases and J by 7 bases, 9 bases remained unmatched. Germline values: CDR1 LGHDT, CDR2 YNNKEL (reference sequence). The CDR3 nucleotides read TGTGCCAGCAGCCAAATGGGGACAGGCGGGCTTGGCTACACCTTC. Translated, it gives CASSQMGTGGLGYTF.

In nucleotides, the CDR3 is TGTGCCAGCAGCTCAGTGGGAGGTGTAGGCGATACGCAGTATTTT. It translates to CASSSVGGVGDTQYF. The chain joins TRBV7-3 to TRBJ2-3; a weak D match, TRBD2 (6 bases). The CDR3 spans 15 residues. Germline CDR1 reads SGHTA; CDR2 reads FQGTGA. V lost 4 bases, J lost 6 bases, and 17 bases lay in between.

CDR3 coding DNA: TGTGCCAGCAGCTTAGAGCCCGGGACAGGACGGACCACAGATACGCAGTATTTT. Encoded protein: CASSLEPGTGRTTDTQYF. The J gene is TRBJ2-3, the V gene TRBV11-2; 8 nucleotides line up with TRBD1. The CDR3 has 18 amino acids. The ends lost 0 bases at V and 2 bases at J; junction bases unmatched: 10. Germline values: CDR1 SGHAT, CDR2 FQNNGV.

The chain uses TRBV7-8 and TRBJ1-1; no clear D. The germline V and J ends were trimmed by 3 bases and 1 base, with 9 bases remaining between them. The length of the CDR3 is 14 residues. Germline CDR1 reads SGHVS; CDR2 reads FQNEAQ. CDR3 bases: TGTGCCAGCAGCTTGGGCAACAGGAACACTGAAGCTTTCTTT. Residues: CASSLGNRNTEAFF.

The chain couples TRBV3-1 (or the pseudogene TRBV3-2) to TRBJ2-7, with 9 positions matching TRBD2. There are 17 residues in the CDR3. V was clipped by 1 base and J by 6 bases; unmatched bases: 13. Germline V gives CDR1 LGHDT, CDR2 YNNKEL (reference sequence). The CDR3 DNA reads as TGTGCCAGCAGCCAAGTCTCAGTAGCGGGAGTAGGGGCCGAGCAGTACTTC. Translated, it gives CASSQVSVAGVGAEQYF.

V and J are TRBV28 and TRBJ1-5; TRBD1 aligns across 7 bases. Trimming cost V 6 bases and J 0 bases; bases outside gene matches: 5. Per germline, CDR1 MDHEN and CDR2 SYDVKM. The CDR3 is 15 residues long. CDR3 sequence (DNA): TGTGCCAGCAGGCTGACAGGGAATAGCAATCAGCCCCAGCATTTT. This gives the protein CASRLTGNSNQPQHF.

This clone has just one count. The chain couples TRBV2 to TRBJ1-6, with TRBD1 matching over 9 bases. This CDR3 has 14 residues. Germline trimming cut 8 bases from V and 10 bases from J; bases unmatched to any gene: 9. Germline CDR1 is SNHLY and CDR2 is FYNNEI. This CDR3 is CASGGRTGESPLHF. In nucleotides, the CDR3 is TGTGCCAGCGGGGGGCGGACAGGGGAGTCACCCCTCCACTTT.

DNA of the CDR3: TGTGCCAGCAGTTTCGGCGTGGAGGGGGCCCTTTATGAAGCTTTCTTT. Translating gives CASSFGVEGALYEAFF. V and J are TRBV6-5 and TRBJ1-1; 7 nucleotides agree with TRBD1. This CDR3 region has 16 residues. The V gene's germline CDR1 is MNHEY and CDR2 SVGAGI. After removal of 4 bases from V and 7 bases from J, the junction contained 15 bases not matched to a gene.

The rearrangement joins TRBV3-1 (or the pseudogene TRBV3-2) to TRBJ1-2; 9 bases line up with TRBD1. With 6 bases clipped from V and 4 bases from J, the junction kept 3 bases outside the gene matches. Germline CDR1 is LGHDT and CDR2 is YNNKEL (reference sequence). This CDR3 is 13 amino acids long. In DNA, the CDR3 is TGTGCCAGCAGAGTGACAGGGGGCTATGGCTACACCTTC. Amino acid sequence: CASRVTGGYGYTF.

The chain is built from TRBV9 and TRBJ2-3, with TRBD2 matching 8 bases. Trimming removed 0 bases from V and 14 bases from J; junction bases left unmatched: 5. Germline CDR1 SGDLS, CDR2 YYNGEE. This CDR3 is 12 amino acids long. CDR3 nucleotide sequence: TGTGCCAGCAGCGTAGGTGGGACTAGTCTGTATTTT. This sequence encodes CASSVGGTSLYF.

This clone showed up just a few times. The chain links TRBV5-1 to TRBJ1-6, with D perhaps matching TRBD1 (6 bases). The CDR3 covers 15 residues. The V end lost 4 bases, the J end lost 8 bases, and 16 bases lay between the germline ends. The germline gives CDR1 SGHRS, CDR2 YFSETQ. The DNA for the CDR3 is TGCGCCAGCAGCGCGGGGGGGGCCGAATATTCACCCCTCCACTTT. This translates into CASSAGGAEYSPLHF.

CDR3 sequence: CASSVEVGMDRTAGANVLTF. CDR3 nucleotides: TGTGCCAGCAGCGTAGAGGTTGGGATGGATAGGACAGCCGGGGCCAACGTCCTGACTTTC. The J gene is TRBJ2-6, the V gene TRBV9, with D possibly TRBD1 on 6 matching bases. The CDR3 runs 20 residues. Germline V gene lookup returns CDR1 SGDLS and CDR2 YYNGEE. The V end lost 0 bases, the J end lost 4 bases, and 23 bases lay between the germline ends.

The chain employs TRBV29-1 and TRBJ2-1, with 8 bases matching TRBD2. There are 13 residues in the CDR3. The trim removed 3 bases at V and 7 bases at J, leaving 5 bases unmatched. CDR1 SQVTM and CDR2 ANQGSEA come from the germline V gene. CDR3 amino acids: CSVERGVGNEQFF. The CDR3 coding sequence is TGCAGCGTTGAGCGGGGGGTTGGAAATGAGCAGTTCTTC.

V and J are TRBV11-2 and TRBJ1-4; 7 bases agree with TRBD1. Unmatched junction bases numbered 10, after V lost 5 bases and J lost 4 bases. The germline CDR1 and CDR2 sequences are SGHAT and FQNNGV. CDR3 length equals 16 residues. This CDR3 reads CASSPRGAGDNEKLFF. Written as DNA, the CDR3 is TGTGCCAGCAGCCCCAGGGGGGCAGGGGATAATGAAAAACTGTTTTTT. Full variable domain (rest looked up from reference TRBV11-2 and TRBJ1-4): EAGVAQSPRYKIIEKRQSVAFWCNPISGHATLYWYQQILGQGPKLLIQFQNNGVVDDSQLPKDRFSAERLKGVDSTLKIQPAKLEDSAVYLCASSPRGAGDNEKLFFGSGTQLSVL.

The chain joins TRBV27 to TRBJ2-7, with TRBD2 identical over 8 bases. Germline trimming cut 5 bases from V and 2 bases from J; bases unmatched to any gene: 8. The CDR3 has 15 amino acids. Germline values: CDR1 MNHEY, CDR2 SMNVEV (reference sequence). For the CDR3, the DNA is TGTGCCAGCAGTCTTCGGACTAGCAGGGCCTACGAGCAGTACTTC. Translated: CASSLRTSRAYEQYF.

V is TRBV7-9 and J is TRBJ2-7; a possible D gene is TRBD2 (5 bases). Per the germline V gene, CDR1 is SEHNR and CDR2 is FQNEAQ (reference sequence). Trimming removed 5 bases from V and 5 bases from J, with 10 bases in between. There are 12 residues in the CDR3. The CDR3 spells CASSPGRDEQYF. DNA of the CDR3: TGTGCCAGCAGCCCTGGGAGAGACGAGCAGTACTTC.

This clone occurred a few times. This chain joins TRBV24-1 and TRBJ1-1; a weak D match, TRBD1 (5 bases). V was pared by 7 bases and J by 5 bases, with 13 bases between. CDR1 is KGHDR and CDR2 is SFDVKD in the germline V gene. The CDR3 runs 13 residues. CDR3 region: CATRRTKGTEAFF. The CDR3, as DNA: TGTGCCACCAGGCGCACAAAGGGGACTGAAGCTTTCTTT.

The chain uses TRBV12-5 and TRBJ2-2; TRBD1 might be the D (5 bases). This CDR3 region has 16 residues. The germline V gene encodes CDR1 LGHNT and CDR2 FRNRAP. V dropped 0 bases and J dropped 4 bases, with 12 bases sitting between them. The chain's CDR3 is CASGLVQARITGELFF. DNA for the CDR3: TGTGCTAGTGGTTTGGTACAGGCGAGAATCACCGGGGAGCTGTTTTTT.

This clone was counted a few times. V and J are TRBV3-1 (or the pseudogene TRBV3-2) and TRBJ2-1, with 9 bases identical to TRBD1. Germline assignment: CDR1 LGHDT and CDR2 YNNKEL (reference sequence). The CDR3 totals 15 residues. The ends lost 4 bases at V and 1 base at J; junction bases unmatched: 2. CDR3 bases: TGTGCCAGCAGCCCCGGACAGGGGTCCTACAATGAGCAGTTCTTC. Amino acids: CASSPGQGSYNEQFF.

The V gene is TRBV18, the J gene TRBJ2-4; a weak D match, TRBD1 (5 bases). From germline, CDR1 is KGHSH and CDR2 LQKENI. With 3 bases removed from V and 3 bases from J, the gap between germline ends came to 15 bases. The CDR3 contains 16 residues. DNA of the CDR3: TGTGCCAGCTCACCCCGACAGAAAATTAACAAAAACATTCAGTACTTC. Encoded protein: CASSPRQKINKNIQYF.

The rearrangement uses TRBV5-5 and TRBJ1-2, with D possibly being TRBD1 (6 bases). The CDR3 consists of 15 residues. Germline CDR1 SGHKS, CDR2 YYEKEE (reference sequence). Between the trimmed V and J ends, which lost 0 bases and 3 bases, there was a span of 12 bases. CDR3: CASSLVPGEDYGYTF. The CDR3 DNA follows: TGTGCCAGCAGCTTGGTGCCAGGGGAAGACTATGGCTACACCTTC.

The CDR3 protein is CASTVAGPSYNEQFF. The CDR3 region has the DNA TGTGCCAGCACGGTAGCGGGCCCCTCCTACAATGAGCAGTTCTTC. The chain couples TRBV7-9 to TRBJ2-1, with TRBD2 matching over 7 bases. The junction had 6 bases not matched to a gene; V was cut back by 7 bases and J by 0 bases. The CDR3 consists of 15 residues. Germline V gives CDR1 SEHNR, CDR2 FQNEAQ (reference sequence).

This sequence joins TRBV5-1 and TRBJ1-2, with TRBD1 as a possible D gene (5 bases). The germline V and J ends were trimmed by 4 bases and 0 bases, with 10 bases remaining between them. This CDR3 contains 14 residues. From germline, CDR1 is SGHRS and CDR2 YFSETQ. CDR3 coding DNA: TGCGCCAGCAGCGGCGGGGGAGCTAACTATGGCTACACCTTC. Protein product: CASSGGGANYGYTF.

V is TRBV5-1 and J is TRBJ1-2; no definite D call. From germline, CDR1 is SGHRS and CDR2 YFSETQ. Trimming shortened V by 3 bases and J by 3 bases, and 15 bases separated the two germline ends. The length of the CDR3 is 15 residues. The CDR3 region is CASSSPGNLDYGYTF. The CDR3 nucleotides read TGCGCCAGCAGCTCCCCGGGGAATTTGGACTATGGCTACACCTTC.

The gene calls are TRBV6-6 and TRBJ1-1; D uncertain. V lost 2 bases, J lost 3 bases, and 16 bases lay in between. The CDR3 loop spans 16 amino acids. Germline CDR1 MNHNY, CDR2 SVGAGI (reference sequence). The CDR3 loop reads CASSYPQVGVDTEAFF. The CDR3 DNA is TGTGCCAGCAGTTACCCCCAAGTGGGAGTGGACACTGAAGCTTTCTTT.

The V gene is TRBV15, the J gene TRBJ2-5, with 10 bases lining up with TRBD2. With 4 bases clipped from V and 9 bases from J, the junction kept 17 bases outside the gene matches. The CDR3 is 17 residues long. Germline values: CDR1 LNHNV, CDR2 YYDKDF (reference sequence). Here the CDR3 DNA reads TGTGCCACCAGCAACAACCATCCGGGACTAGCGATCATGGCCCAGTACTTC. Translating it yields CATSNNHPGLAIMAQYF.

The V gene is TRBV5-1, the J gene TRBJ1-2; perhaps TRBD1 as D (5 bases). The CDR3 runs 14 residues. Germline values: CDR1 SGHRS, CDR2 YFSETQ. With 1 base removed from V and 5 bases from J, the gap between germline ends came to 12 bases. CDR3 region: CASSLFSGRYGYTF. In nucleotides, the CDR3 is TGCGCCAGCAGCTTGTTTTCAGGGCGGTATGGCTACACCTTC. Using reference TRBV5-1 and TRBJ1-2 for the parts outside the CDR3, the full variable domain is KAGVTQTPRYLIKTRGQQVTLSCSPISGHRSVSWYQQTPGQGLQFLFEYFSETQRNKGNFPGRFSGRQFSNSRSEMNVSTLELGDSALYLCASSLFSGRYGYTFGSGTRLTVV.

The sample holds a few counts of this clone. The chain links TRBV27 to TRBJ1-3, with TRBD1 identical over 8 bases. V dropped 6 bases and J dropped 4; count of bases not matched to a gene: 8. In germline, CDR1 is MNHEY, CDR2 SMNVEV (reference sequence). The CDR3 extends over 15 amino acids. CDR3 DNA sequence: TGTGCCAGCAGGCCCGACAGGGGCGAAGGAAACACCATATATTTT. Translation gives CASRPDRGEGNTIYF.